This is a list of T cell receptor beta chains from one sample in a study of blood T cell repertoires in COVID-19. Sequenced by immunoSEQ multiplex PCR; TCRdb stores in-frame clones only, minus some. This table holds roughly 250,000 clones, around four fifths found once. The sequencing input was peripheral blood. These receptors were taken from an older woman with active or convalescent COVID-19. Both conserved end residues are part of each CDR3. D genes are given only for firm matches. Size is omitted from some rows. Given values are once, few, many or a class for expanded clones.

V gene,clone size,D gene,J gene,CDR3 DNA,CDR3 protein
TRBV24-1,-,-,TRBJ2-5,TGTGCCACCAGTGATTCTGGAACACAGGGCGCCCGCGAGACCCAGTACTTC,CATSDSGTQGARETQYF
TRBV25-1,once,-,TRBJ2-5,TGTGCCAGCAGCCAGGTATCGGTAAGGGAGACCCAGTACTTC,CASSQVSVRETQYF
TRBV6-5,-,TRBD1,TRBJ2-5,TGTGCCAGCAGTCGGGACAGCCAAGAGACCCAGTACTTC,CASSRDSQETQYF
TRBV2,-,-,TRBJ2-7,TGTGCCAGCAGGACCCCTTTTGGGCGTGAGCAGTACTTC,CASRTPFGREQYF
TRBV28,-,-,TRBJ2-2,TGTGCCAGCATGGCGGAGGTGACCGGGGAGCTGTTTTTT,CASMAEVTGELFF
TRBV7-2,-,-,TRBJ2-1,TGTGCCAGCAGCTTAGCCTCCTTATCCTTATACAATGAGCAGTTCTTC,CASSLASLSLYNEQFF
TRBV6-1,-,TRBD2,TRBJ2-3,TGTGCCAGCAGTGAAGGCATTAGCGGGGGATCCACAGATACGCAGTATTTT,CASSEGISGGSTDTQYF
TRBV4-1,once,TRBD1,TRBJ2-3,TGCGCCAGCAGCCGAGGACAGGGCACAGATACGCAGTATTTT,CASSRGQGTDTQYF
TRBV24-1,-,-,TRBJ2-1,TGTGCCACCAGTGATCCCCCCTCTAATGAGCAGTTCTTC,CATSDPPSNEQFF
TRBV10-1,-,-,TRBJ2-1,TGCGCCAGCAGACTGCGCAATGAGCAGTTCTTC,CASRLRNEQFF
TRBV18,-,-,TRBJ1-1,TGTGCCAGCTCACCACAGGGGTCGAACACTGAAGCTTTCTTT,CASSPQGSNTEAFF
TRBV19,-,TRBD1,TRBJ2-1,TGTGCCAGCACCGACAGGGACCCTTACAATGAGCAGTTCTTC,CASTDRDPYNEQFF
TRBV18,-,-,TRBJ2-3,TGTGCCAGCTCACCACGGGACATTAGCACAGATACGCAGTATTTT,CASSPRDISTDTQYF
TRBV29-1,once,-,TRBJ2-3,TGCAGCGTTGAAGGTAGCCAGACAGGTAGCACAGATACGCAGTATTTT,CSVEGSQTGSTDTQYF
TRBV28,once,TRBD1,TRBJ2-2,TGTGCCAGCTGGACAGGGCAGAACACCGGGGAGCTGTTTTTT,CASWTGQNTGELFF
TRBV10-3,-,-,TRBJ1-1,TGTGCCATCAGTGACCCTAAACAGGGGAACACTGAAGCTTTCTTT,CAISDPKQGNTEAFF
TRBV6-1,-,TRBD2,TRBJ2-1,TGTGCCAGCAGTGAAGCTTGGACTAGTCTTAACAATGAGCAGTTCTTC,CASSEAWTSLNNEQFF
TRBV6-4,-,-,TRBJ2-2,TGTGCCAGCAGTCTGGACAGATCCACCGGGGAGCTGTTTTTT,CASSLDRSTGELFF
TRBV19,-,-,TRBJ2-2,TGTGCCAGTACTCCTTCACCAGGGGGGACCGGGGAGCTGTTTTTT,CASTPSPGGTGELFF
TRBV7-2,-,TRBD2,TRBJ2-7,TGTGCCAGCAGCCAAAGGGACTACAACTCCTACGAGCAGTACTTC,CASSQRDYNSYEQYF
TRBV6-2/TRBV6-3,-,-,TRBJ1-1,TGTGCCAGCAGTTACGGGGGCCTTTTTGAAGCTTTCTTT,CASSYGGLFEAFF
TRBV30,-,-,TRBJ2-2,TGTGCCTGGAGTCCTGGGGGCAGCCGAACCGGGGAGCTGTTTTTT,CAWSPGGSRTGELFF
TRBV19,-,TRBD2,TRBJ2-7,TGTGCCAGTAGTCCCCAAACTAGCGCCTACGAGCAGTACTTC,CASSPQTSAYEQYF
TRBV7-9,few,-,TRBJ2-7,TGTGCCAGCAGCTTTAACTACGAGCAGTACTTC,CASSFNYEQYF
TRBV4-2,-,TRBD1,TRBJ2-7,TGTGCCAGCAGCCAACCTCCGGGACAGGGGAACTACGAGCAGTACTTC,CASSQPPGQGNYEQYF
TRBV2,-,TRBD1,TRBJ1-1,TGTGCCATACAGGGGCCTACTGAAGCTTTCTTT,CAIQGPTEAFF
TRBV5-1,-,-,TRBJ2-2,TGCGCCAGCAGCTTGGCCGGGGACACCGGGGAGCTGTTTTTT,CASSLAGDTGELFF